This TCR beta chain derives from a study of high-grade serous ovarian cancer treatment subgroups. Germline V gene lookup returns CDR1 MNHEY and CDR2 SVGAGI. This CDR3 has 14 residues. V trimming: 6 bases; J trimming: 4 bases; junction bases outside the gene matches: 6. The tumor samples were collected prior to definitive surgery or chemotherapy. Assay: immunoSEQ multiplex PCR; the TCRdb copy retains only in-frame clones and omits some. The data show approximately 40,000 clones, with approximately 80% seen just once and about 3.3% held by the top ten. This chain connects TRBV6-5 to TRBJ2-7, with 10 positions matching TRBD1. Material for sequencing was tumor tissue. The sequence derives from a human donor with high-grade serous ovarian cancer. CDR3 nucleotides: TGTGCCAGCAGCCCGGGACAGGGGATATACGAGCAGTACTTC. Protein: CASSPGQGIYEQYF.